Described below is a single T cell receptor (beta chain) sequence and its context. This CDR3 is 16 amino acids long. From germline, CDR1 is SNHLY and CDR2 FYNNEI. J was trimmed by 3 bases and V by 4 bases; bases with no gene match: 7. Clones were read by immunoSEQ multiplex PCR, and TCRdb kept only the in-frame ones, dropping some. In the table there are more than 80,000 clones, around 78% of which are singletons. These data come from a study of blood T cell repertoires in COVID-19. Study information: The United States, Italy and Spain were the sources of the acute and convalescent COVID-19 samples.

This TCR derives from an elderly man with COVID-19, enrolled during active disease. The chain links TRBV2 to TRBJ2-3; 10 nucleotides line up with TRBD2. Material for sequencing was peripheral blood. The CDR3 region is CASSGGASGSTDTQYF. The DNA for the CDR3 is TGTGCCAGCAGTGGGGGGGCTAGCGGGAGTACAGATACGCAGTATTTT.